The clone carrying this TCR beta chain occurred a few times. Its specificity is not known. These data originate in a study of T cells in Graves' hyperthyroidism and ophthalmopathy. V was shortened by 0 bases and J by 7 bases, with 12 bases between the two germline ends. This CDR3 region has 14 residues. Germline-derived CDR1 and CDR2 are MNHEY and SMNVEV (reference sequence). Using RNA transcripts as the source, TCR beta CDR3 regions were amplified. Using the HTBI primer set, a first-round RT-PCR was run on the TCR CDR3. TCRdb analysed the multiplex PCR reads with MiXCR anew, one entry per CDR3 protein. The sample has around 500,000 distinct CDR3 sequences, 22% seen once. Whole-study findings and limits: It was a median about 6 months before onset that the model predicted ophthalmopathy.

Diagnosis relied on clinical symptoms, serum thyroxine and TRAb, thyroid ultrasound and orbital computed tomography. This chain joins TRBV27 and TRBJ1-2; possibly TRBD1 for D (6 bases). Sequenced: blood. This clonotype was sampled from a woman in her sixties or seventies with Graves' ophthalmopathy. The CDR3 coding sequence is TGTGCCAGCAGTTTATCTGGGGGGCCTATTGGCTACACCTTC. It codes for CASSLSGGPIGYTF.